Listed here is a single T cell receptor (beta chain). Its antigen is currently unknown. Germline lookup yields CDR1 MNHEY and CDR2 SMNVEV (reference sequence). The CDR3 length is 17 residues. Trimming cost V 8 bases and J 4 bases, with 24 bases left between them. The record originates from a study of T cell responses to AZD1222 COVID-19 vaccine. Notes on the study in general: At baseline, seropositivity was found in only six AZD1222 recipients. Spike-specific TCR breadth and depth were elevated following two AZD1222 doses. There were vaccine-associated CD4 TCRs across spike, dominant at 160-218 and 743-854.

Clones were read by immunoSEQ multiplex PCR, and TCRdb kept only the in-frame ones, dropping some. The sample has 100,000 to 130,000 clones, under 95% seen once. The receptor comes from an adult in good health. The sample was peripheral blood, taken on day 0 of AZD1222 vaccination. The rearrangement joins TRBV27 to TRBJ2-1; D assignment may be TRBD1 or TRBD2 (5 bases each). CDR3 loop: CASAPDTGARLYNEQFF. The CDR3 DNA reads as TGTGCCAGCGCGCCGGACACCGGGGCTCGGCTGTACAATGAGCAGTTCTTC.